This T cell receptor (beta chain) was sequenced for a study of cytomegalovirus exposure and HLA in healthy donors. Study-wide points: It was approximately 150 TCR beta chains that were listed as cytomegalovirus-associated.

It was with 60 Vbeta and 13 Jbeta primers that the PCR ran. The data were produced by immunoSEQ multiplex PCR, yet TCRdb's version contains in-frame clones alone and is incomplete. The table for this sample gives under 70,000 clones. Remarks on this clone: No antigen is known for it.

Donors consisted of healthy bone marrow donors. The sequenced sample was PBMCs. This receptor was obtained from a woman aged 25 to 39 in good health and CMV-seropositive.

CDR3 in DNA: TGCAGCGTTGAAGTTTTGACAGGGGGCCGGGGTGCTTTCTTT. This codes for CSVEVLTGGRGAFF. The rearrangement joins TRBV29-1 to TRBJ1-1; TRBD1 aligns across 10 bases. The CDR3 spans 14 residues. Germline V gives CDR1 SQVTM, CDR2 ANQGSEA. V shed 1 base, J shed 11 bases, and the junction held 10 bases outside the gene matches. Filled out from reference TRBV29-1 and TRBJ1-1, the complete variable domain reads SAVISQKPSRDICQRGTSLTIQCQVDSQVTMMFWYRQQPGQSLTLIATANQGSEATYESGFVIDKFPISRPNLTFSTLTVSNMSPEDSSIYLCSVEVLTGGRGAFFGQGTRLTVV.